Included here is one T cell receptor beta chain sequence, with context. Which antigen it targets is not known. It has no much larger one-base neighbor in the sample; base qualities were not kept. Trimmed from V: 0 bases; trimmed from J: 6 bases; junction bases lacking a gene match: 3. CDR1 and CDR2 were assigned from the germline V gene as SGHRS and YFSETQ. The CDR3, cysteine through phenylalanine, is 13 amino acids long. Of the read, only the CDR3 DNA is kept; its 39 bases are in frame from base 1. The sample's time point label, in plain terms: blood 4 weeks post-SBRT, at nephrectomy. This specimen's treatment or condition label, per the study, means: 15 Gy SBRT to primary tumor, nephrectomy 4 weeks later. The samples were obtained from a clinical trial, where primary renal cell carcinomas were treated with 15 Gy stereotactic body radiation therapy and then removed by nephrectomy 4 weeks afterward. Serial peripheral blood from radiation-treated patients was sampled at baseline, 2 weeks and 4 weeks after SBRT to track tumor-enriched clonotypes. Every patient had renal cell carcinoma of clear cell pathology. The QIAamp DNA Blood Mini Kit (Qiagen) was used to prepare genomic DNA for TCR sequencing. Only samples passing all quality control checks were included in the analyses.

The record originates from a study of radiation and T cells in renal cell carcinoma (dated by TCRdb to the early 2020s). Broadly, across the study: In total, approximately 55 samples, comprising roughly 25 tumors and around 27 peripheral blood samples, were subjected to TCR beta sequencing. The final blood draw was performed at 4 weeks after radiation, at the same time as nephrectomy. A total of 4 million to 5 million unique CDR3 nucleotide sequences, encoding around 2.7 million unique CDR3 amino acid sequences, were found across all 50 or so samples.

The immunoSEQ kit was used, according to the manufacturer's recommendations, to generate TCR beta libraries from genomic DNA. Library preparation used a first multiplex PCR with proprietary primers, then a second PCR adding unique barcodes, with bead cleanups after each round. A kit-provided positive control reaction and a negative control reaction were included in every sample batch. The final libraries were assessed on an Agilent 4200 TapeStation D1000 ScreenTape, pooled by volume, and quantified by qPCR. Sequencing ran on an Illumina NextSeq500 with a MidOutput 150-cycle cartridge, using 156 Read1 and 15 Index1 cycles with kit custom primers. The pooled library was loaded at approximately 0.97 pM with about 21% PhiX control spiked in. Per the original workflow: The vendor-processed data were analyzed in R, and a clonotype was defined as all T cells that share the same CDR3 nucleotide sequence. In the clone abundance analyses, frequencies were normalized to the 10,000 most abundant clones in each sample. Public T cell clones, averaging fewer than five per sample, were removed before analysis. A difference in abundance of at least 32-fold between compartments was used to define tumor-enriched and baseline blood-enriched clonotypes. A beta-binomial differential abundance model was applied to find clonotypes that expanded or contracted between blood time points. Tumor-blood repertoire similarity was measured with the Baroni-Urbani and Buser coefficient, and group comparisons used two-tailed Wilcoxon tests in R. As stored in TCRdb, this immuneACCESS dataset retains in-frame rearrangements with V and J assigned. A fraction of the clones does not appear; measured against another copy, unresolved V genes explain less than half of the discrepancy, and the remainder lacks a known reason. V and J calls and clone size are those listed in that table; D and trimming were worked out from the DNA. This sample comprises about 43,000 clones, roughly 80% of them detected only once. 25% to 30% of the sample rests with the top ten.

Broader findings and caveats from the paper: Blood repertoire dynamics were not followed beyond 4 weeks after treatment. Because pretreatment tumor biopsies were not available, the study could not determine whether clonotypes were already present within the tumor at baseline. In blood, the top tumor clonotypes increased from baseline to 2 weeks after radiation and then shrank by 4 weeks, which suggests a temporary expansion of tumor-resident clones. Because the trial had a single-armed design, the trial could not examine how radiation dose or scheduling affected the TCR repertoire.

The sequence came from a woman in her seventies with renal cell carcinoma. Sequenced material: blood, taken from a patient whose treatment included radiotherapy and nephrectomy. The chain links TRBV5-1 with TRBJ2-7, with 7 middle bases fitting TRBD1. The DNA sequence follows: TGCGCCAGCAGCTTGGGGGGACAGAGCGAGCAGTACTTC. This codes for CASSLGGQSEQYF.